This is a list of T cell receptor beta chains from one sample in a study of T-cell reconstitution after alpha-beta-depleted transplantation in children. TCRdb itself ran the PCR reads through MiXCR, one entry per CDR3 protein. The sample carries some 490,000 distinct CDR3 sequences, 9.5% to 15% recorded once. The input for sequencing was PBMCs from the stem cell graft donor, taken from the stem cell graft. These receptors all stem from a human donor who donated a stem cell graft to a child with combined immunodeficiency. Each CDR3 is given with its conserved first and last residue. The order of the fields is V gene, CDR3 length, J gene, CDR3 protein.

TRBV12-3/TRBV12-4,16,TRBJ2-3,CASSFYVVGRTDTQYF
TRBV27,15,TRBJ1-6,CASSLARPPNSPLHF
TRBV12-3/TRBV12-4,16,TRBJ2-7,CASSFLGPGGPYEQYF
TRBV9,15,TRBJ2-2,CASSGGGRGTGELFF
TRBV6-1,14,TRBJ1-5,CASTKADSNQPQHF
TRBV6-5,15,TRBJ2-1,CASSFSDTYSNEQFF
TRBV18,13,TRBJ2-2,CASSPPLTGELFF
TRBV27,14,TRBJ2-7,CASSPGRRNYEQYF
TRBV20-1,14,TRBJ1-5,CSARYATGNQPQHF
TRBV11-1,15,TRBJ2-3,CASSPSGGLIDTQYF
TRBV12-3/TRBV12-4,15,TRBJ2-6,CASSYDRVGANVLTF
TRBV20-1,17,TRBJ2-3,CSARDPWTSGRRNTQYF
TRBV20-1,16,TRBJ2-1,CSALTPRLAGDNEQFF
TRBV5-2,16,TRBJ2-5,CARGPPPGTIQETQYF
TRBV7-7,14,TRBJ1-6,CASSREFYNSPLHF
TRBV2,17,TRBJ2-5,CASSELRTSGGPETQYF
TRBV7-9,14,TRBJ1-2,CASRSGQGSGGYTF
TRBV20-1,13,TRBJ2-5,CSAKPTGVETQYF
TRBV5-6,11,TRBJ1-2,CASSSGQRRTF
TRBV12-3/TRBV12-4,15,TRBJ2-5,CASSLGIGELETQYF
TRBV20-1,16,TRBJ2-3,CSARDLAGAGGDTQYF
TRBV4-3,16,TRBJ2-7,CASSQGTGLSSYEQYF
TRBV30,13,TRBJ2-3,CAWSRVSTDTQYF
TRBV5-6,15,TRBJ1-2,CASSLVRSAYYGYTF
TRBV19,16,TRBJ2-1,CASSMPARDDYNEQFF
TRBV2,12,TRBJ2-1,CASSDRGYEQFF
TRBV6-2/TRBV6-3,16,TRBJ2-7,CASGKPDRKTHYEQYF
TRBV12-3/TRBV12-4,15,TRBJ2-1,CASSRYRADYNEQFF
TRBV6-2/TRBV6-3,15,TRBJ2-2,CASSHPPDGTGELFF
TRBV25-1,13,TRBJ2-7,CASSEGGRYEQYF
TRBV6-2/TRBV6-3,16,TRBJ2-1,CASSLWGGGSRNEQFF
TRBV29-1,12,TRBJ1-2,CSVEGYDEGYTF
TRBV24-1,16,TRBJ2-3,CATSDSPTGSTDTQYF
TRBV20-1,14,TRBJ2-3,CSAISQGAADTQYF
TRBV20-1,13,TRBJ1-2,CSARTTGNYGYTF
TRBV10-3,16,TRBJ2-3,CAISESISGGTDTQYF
TRBV5-1,16,TRBJ2-2,CASSPEGSGNTGELFF
TRBV6-5,16,TRBJ2-3,CASSYAGQGSADTQYF
TRBV20-1,17,TRBJ2-7,CSAAGISRTRASYEQYF
TRBV6-1,15,TRBJ2-3,CASRWGTGSADTQYF
TRBV29-1,13,TRBJ1-1,CSANQGRHTEAFF
TRBV7-2,14,TRBJ1-2,CASSLTGVVSGYTF
TRBV20-1,15,TRBJ2-3,CSPYTEREFTDTQYF
TRBV12-3/TRBV12-4,13,TRBJ2-1,CASSLSFRDEQFF
TRBV12-3/TRBV12-4,12,TRBJ1-5,CASSPVSQPQHF
TRBV6-5,13,TRBJ1-6,CASSYSQGSPLHF
TRBV20-1,12,TRBJ1-2,CTYPGGNYGYTF
TRBV7-9,16,TRBJ2-5,CASSLPLGGAQETQYF
TRBV7-9,16,TRBJ2-7,CASSPGESEGLYEQYF
TRBV11-2,14,TRBJ1-4,CASSPETGEGKLFF
TRBV12-3/TRBV12-4,14,TRBJ2-2,CASNGQGETGELFF
TRBV24-1,13,TRBJ2-1,CATSSDSYNEQFF